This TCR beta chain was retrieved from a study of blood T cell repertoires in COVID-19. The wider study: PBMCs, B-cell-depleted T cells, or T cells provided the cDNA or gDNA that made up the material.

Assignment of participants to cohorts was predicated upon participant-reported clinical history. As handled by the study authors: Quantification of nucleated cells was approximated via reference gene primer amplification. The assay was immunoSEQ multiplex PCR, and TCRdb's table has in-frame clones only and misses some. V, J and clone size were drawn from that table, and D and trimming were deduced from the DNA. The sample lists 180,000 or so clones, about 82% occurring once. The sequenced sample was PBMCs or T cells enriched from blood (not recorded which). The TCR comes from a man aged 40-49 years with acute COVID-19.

The CDR3 protein is CASSEVRGRADEQYF. For the CDR3, the DNA is TGTGCCAGCAGTGAAGTCCGCGGGAGGGCTGACGAGCAGTACTTC. The chain combines TRBV6-1 with TRBJ2-7; 9 positions match TRBD2. In germline, CDR1 is MNHNS, CDR2 SASEGT. The CDR3 is 15 residues long. After removal of 1 base from V and 5 bases from J, the junction contained 6 bases not matched to a gene.